The clone carrying this T cell receptor beta chain was observed a handful of times. V was trimmed by 6 bases and J by 2 bases, leaving 13 bases between them. Germline CDR1 LGHNA, CDR2 YSLEER. This CDR3 spans 14 amino acids. The sample comes from a study of cytomegalovirus exposure and HLA in healthy donors. The PCR contained 60 Vbeta and 13 Jbeta primers. Authors' data handling: The count from a later analysis was some 80 million unique TCR beta chains, about 9.9 million of them shared. Clones were read by immunoSEQ multiplex PCR, and TCRdb kept only the in-frame ones, dropping some. V and J calls and clone size are given by that table; D and trimming were obtained from the DNA. The data hold over 100,000 clones, with around 77% observed a single time.

The receptor was derived from a man aged 40-49 years in good health and CMV-seropositive. Sequenced input: PBMCs. The chain recombines TRBV4-3 with TRBJ1-1; D call uncertain. The CDR3 DNA reads as TGCGCCAGCAGGGGTTCGGGGATCAACACTGAAGCTTTCTTT. Its protein is CASRGSGINTEAFF.